Below, one TCR beta chain is given with its context. Clones were read by immunoSEQ multiplex PCR, and TCRdb kept only the in-frame ones, dropping some. The data show approximately 250,000 clones, around 88% seen once. Per the germline V gene, CDR1 is KGHSH and CDR2 is LQKENI. V shed 2 bases and J shed 0 bases, with 5 bases lying between them. CDR3 length: 14 amino acids. This record belongs to a study of blood T cell repertoires in COVID-19. Study-wide context: Samples representing acute and convalescent COVID-19 were sourced from the United States, Italy and Spain. From T cells, B-cell-depleted T cells, or PBMCs came the material, which was cDNA or gDNA.

Participants were aged about 18 to 90 years, lived in some 23 US areas, and enrolled virtually. Assignment of participants to cohorts was predicated upon participant-reported clinical history. Material for sequencing was PBMCs or T cells enriched from blood (not recorded which). V gene TRBV18 combines with J gene TRBJ2-1; tentative D call: TRBD2 (5 bases). The sequence derives from a woman between 40 and 50 years old with acute COVID-19. CDR3 coding DNA: TGTGCCAGCTCACCAGGGAGCTCCTACAATGAGCAGTTCTTC. Encoded protein: CASSPGSSYNEQFF.